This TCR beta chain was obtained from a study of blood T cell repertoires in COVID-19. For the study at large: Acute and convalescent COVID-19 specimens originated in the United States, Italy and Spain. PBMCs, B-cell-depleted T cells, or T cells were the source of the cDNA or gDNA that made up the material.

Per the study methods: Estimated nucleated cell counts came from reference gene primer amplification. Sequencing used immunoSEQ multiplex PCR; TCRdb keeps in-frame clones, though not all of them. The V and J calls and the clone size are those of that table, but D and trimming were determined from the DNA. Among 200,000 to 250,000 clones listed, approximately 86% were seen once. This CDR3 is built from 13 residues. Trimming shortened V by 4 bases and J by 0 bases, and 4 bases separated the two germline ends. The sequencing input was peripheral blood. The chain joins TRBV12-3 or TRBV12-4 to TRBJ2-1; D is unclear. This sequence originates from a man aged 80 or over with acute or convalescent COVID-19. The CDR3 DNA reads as TGTGCCAGCAGTTCGAGCTCCTACAATGAGCAGTTCTTC. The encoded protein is CASSSSSYNEQFF.